One TCR beta chain is described in this entry. The antigen it binds to is not known. Base-call qualities are not available, and no considerably larger clone is one nucleotide away. Taken from cysteine to phenylalanine, the CDR3 has 17 residues. The entry retains the CDR3 DNA only, 51 bases that are in frame from base 1. The germline V gene encodes CDR1 KGHSH and CDR2 LQKENI. V is trimmed back by 3 bases and J by 8 bases, and the junction contains 7 bases that no gene match accounts for. The immunoSEQ Assay, a bias-controlled multiplex PCR, was used to amplify TCRbeta CDR3 regions from genomic DNA. On the authors' methods: Within the assay, amplification of reference gene primers was used to estimate how many nucleated cells each sample contained. To quantify the absolute abundance of each unique TCRbeta CDR3 rearrangement, sequence reads were collapsed and filtered. For each sample, productive Simpson clonality was calculated by taking the square root of Simpson's diversity index across productive rearrangements. The source is immuneACCESS, and TCRdb retained only in-frame sequences with V and J called. Part of the clones is not carried over; for the studies checked, unresolved V genes explain less than half of this, and the remainder is unexplained. V, J and clone size reflect that table, while D and trimming were determined from the DNA. Here the sample has over 90,000 clones; 75% to 85% occur a single time. The ten largest clones add up to under 5.5% of the sample.

This sample stems from a study of blood T cell repertoires in COVID-19 (dated by TCRdb to the early 2020s). Study-wide context: The collaborator samples originated in the United States, Italy and Spain and spanned the acute and convalescent phases of COVID-19. The prospective study material was composed of cDNA or gDNA derived from T cells, B-cell-depleted T cells, or PBMCs. Deeply sampled blood TCRbeta repertoires from subjects exposed to, actively infected with, or recovered from COVID-19 were included in the dataset. The repertoires were released in a freely available public database meant as a resource for research on the immune response to SARS-CoV-2. The samples were drawn from two sources: the first 160 participants of the ongoing ImmuneRACE study, and approximately 1,300 subjects contributed by 6 global collaborators. Sample metadata almost always included a de-identified subject ID, COVID-19 status, age in years and sex. Where available, HLA class I and class II types were taken from metadata supplied by the sample provider and were not determined by assay-based typing. What the authors observed across the whole study: The amount of clinical and demographic metadata varied by source and participant and was provided uncurated.

In Seattle, one collaborating source enrolled patients while the infection was active and tracked those patients longitudinally over the course of disease. Collaborating institutions collected whole blood in K2EDTA tubes following their own protocols. For TCRbeta analysis, collaborator samples were shipped as frozen whole blood, as isolated PBMCs, or as DNA extracted from either sample type. Sequencing input: peripheral blood. The chain joins TRBV18 to TRBJ2-1; the central 16 bases match TRBD2. The clonotype originates from a man older than 75 with COVID-19, enrolled during active disease. The CDR3 here reads CASSPPGLAGGLDEQFF. The DNA sequence is given as TGTGCCAGCTCACCGCCGGGACTAGCGGGAGGGCTGGATGAGCAGTTCTTC. The entire variable domain, with the stretches around the CDR3 drawn from the reference TRBV18 and TRBJ2-1 proteins, is NAGVMQNPRHLVRRRGQEARLRCSPMKGHSHVYWYRQLPEEGLKFMVYLQKENIIDESGMPKERFSAEFPKEGPSILRIQQVVRGDSAAYFCASSPPGLAGGLDEQFFGPGTRLTVL.